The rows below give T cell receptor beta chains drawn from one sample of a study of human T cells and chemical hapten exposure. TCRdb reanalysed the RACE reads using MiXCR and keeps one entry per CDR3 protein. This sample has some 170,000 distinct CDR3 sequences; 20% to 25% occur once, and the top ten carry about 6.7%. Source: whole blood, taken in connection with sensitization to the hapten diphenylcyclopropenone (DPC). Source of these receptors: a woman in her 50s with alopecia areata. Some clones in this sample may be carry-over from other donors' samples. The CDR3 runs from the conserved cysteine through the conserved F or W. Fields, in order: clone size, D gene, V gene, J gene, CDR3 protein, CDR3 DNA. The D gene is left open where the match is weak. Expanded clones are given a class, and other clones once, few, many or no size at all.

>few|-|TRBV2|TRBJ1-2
CASSVGVRVSGYTF
TGTGCCAGCAGTGTTGGAGTCCGCGTCTCTGGCTACACCTTC
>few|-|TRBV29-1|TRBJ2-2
CSVEEASSAGELFF
TGCAGCGTTGAAGAAGCCTCTAGCGCCGGGGAGCTGTTTTTT
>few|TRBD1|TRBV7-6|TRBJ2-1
CASSLLGQGATYNEQFF
TGTGCCAGCAGCTTACTAGGACAGGGGGCGACCTACAATGAGCAGTTCTTC
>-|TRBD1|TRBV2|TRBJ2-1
CASRETGAYNEQFF
TGTGCCAGCAGGGAGACAGGGGCCTACAATGAGCAGTTCTTC
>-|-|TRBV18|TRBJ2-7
CASSPGAPSEQYF
TGTGCCAGCTCACCAGGGGCCCCGAGCGAGCAGTACTTC
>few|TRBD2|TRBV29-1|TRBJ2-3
CSVGSGSRTDTQYF
TGCAGCGTTGGGAGCGGGAGCCGGACAGATACGCAGTATTTT
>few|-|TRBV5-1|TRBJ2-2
CASSSKAGDTGELFF
TGCGCCAGCAGCTCTAAAGCGGGTGACACCGGGGAGCTGTTTTTT
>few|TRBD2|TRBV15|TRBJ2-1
CATGGTSGDNEQFF
TGTGCCACCGGAGGGACTAGCGGGGACAATGAGCAGTTCTTC
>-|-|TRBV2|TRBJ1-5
CASTSTRGSNQPQHF
TGTGCCAGCACTTCAACAAGAGGGAGCAATCAGCCCCAGCATTTT
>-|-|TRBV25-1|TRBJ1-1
CASSERGGGTEAFF
TGTGCCAGCAGTGAACGGGGAGGGGGCACTGAAGCTTTCTTT
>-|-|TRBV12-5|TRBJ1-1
CASGFTGNTEAFF
TGTGCTAGTGGTTTCACAGGGAACACTGAAGCTTTCTTT
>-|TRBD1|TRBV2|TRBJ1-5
CASSGRTGRAQPQHF
TGTGCCAGCAGTGGGCGGACAGGCCGGGCTCAGCCCCAGCATTTT
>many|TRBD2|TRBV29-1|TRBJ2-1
CSVEDLRGFLAGGPLDEQFF
TGCAGCGTTGAAGATCTTCGGGGTTTTCTAGCGGGAGGGCCTTTGGATGAGCAGTTCTTC